The 14 T cell receptor beta chains listed next were all sequenced from one sample in a study of blood T cell repertoires in COVID-19. Repertoires were generated with immunoSEQ multiplex PCR, while TCRdb's copy carries only in-frame clones and drops some. Seen here are 35,000 to 45,000 clones, 70% to 90% observed once, and the top ten hold approximately 2.4%. What was sequenced was peripheral blood. The receptor source for this set is a human donor in a cohort sampled during active COVID-19.

The chain couples TRBV12-1 to TRBJ2-4; the D call in the table, TRBD2, was not verified against the DNA. TRBV12-1 is classified as a pseudogene. CDR3 length equals 18 residues. The CDR3 protein is CASSPRSAGGSGRDIQYF. The CDR3 nucleotides are TGTGCCAGCAGCCCGAGGTCGGCGGGGGGATCAGGGAGAGACATTCAGTACTTC.

The chain has TRBV19 and TRBJ1-1; tentative D call: TRBD1 (5 bases). V shed 0 bases and J shed 1 base, with 12 bases lying between them. Germline CDR1 reads LNHDA; CDR2 reads SQIVND (reference sequence). The CDR3 length is 16 residues. In DNA, the CDR3 is TGTGCCAGTAGTATAGAAGCTGGGCAGGGGAACACTGAAGCTTTCTTT. This sequence encodes CASSIEAGQGNTEAFF.

The rearrangement uses TRBV7-3 and TRBJ2-3, with D perhaps matching TRBD2 (7 bases). Trimming took 5 bases from V and 3 from J, leaving 12 bases between them. This CDR3 spans 14 amino acids. The germline V gene has CDR1 SGHTA and CDR2 FQGTGA. This CDR3 reads CASSPGGRTDTQYF. CDR3 nucleotide sequence: TGTGCCAGCAGCCCGGGGGGCCGGACAGATACGCAGTATTTT.

The rearrangement links TRBV10-3 to TRBJ2-7; 8 bases line up with TRBD1. V was clipped by 3 bases and J by 9 bases; unmatched bases: 7. The germline V gene encodes CDR1 ENHRY and CDR2 SYGVKD. The CDR3 is 13 amino acids. The DNA for the CDR3 is TGTGCCATCAGTGACAGGGGGCGCGGTGGGCAGTACTTC. Encoded protein: CAISDRGRGGQYF.

The chain links TRBV11-2 to TRBJ1-2, with D maybe TRBD1 (6 bases). The CDR3 sequence is 14 residues long. Germline V lookup: CDR1 SGHAT, CDR2 FQNNGV. The ends were cut back, 5 bases at V and 7 bases at J, with 17 bases in the middle. As DNA, the CDR3 is TGTGCCAGCAGCCCCCGAGGGGGGGCAGGTGGCTACACCTTC. It codes for CASSPRGGAGGYTF. The full variable domain, rest sourced from reference TRBV11-2 and TRBJ1-2, is EAGVAQSPRYKIIEKRQSVAFWCNPISGHATLYWYQQILGQGPKLLIQFQNNGVVDDSQLPKDRFSAERLKGVDSTLKIQPAKLEDSAVYLCASSPRGGAGGYTFGSGTRLTVV.

The gene calls are TRBV19 and TRBJ1-1, with TRBD1 as a possible D gene (5 bases). CDR1 LNHDA and CDR2 SQIVND come from the germline V gene (reference sequence). CDR3 size: 17 residues. Trimming removed 5 bases at V and 0 bases at J, with 19 bases between. The CDR3 bases are TGTGCCAGTAGTCTCACGACGCGACAGCAATTGAACACTGAAGCTTTCTTT. Amino acid sequence: CASSLTTRQQLNTEAFF.

The chain uses TRBV2 and TRBJ1-6; a weak D match, TRBD1 (5 bases). This CDR3 contains 15 residues. The germline CDR1 and CDR2 sequences are SNHLY and FYNNEI. Trimming stripped 8 bases from V and 10 bases from J, with 21 bases between. CDR3 amino acids: CASGRGGPFRSPLHF. The CDR3 bases are TGTGCCAGCGGGCGGGGGGGTCCGTTCCGGTCACCCCTCCACTTT.

The V call is TRBV6-5, the J call TRBJ2-7; 8 bases map to TRBD1. Germline V gene sequence: CDR1 MNHEY, CDR2 SVGAGI. This CDR3 spans 14 amino acids. Losses at the gene ends were 6 bases for V and 4 bases for J; bases not matched to a gene: 8. CDR3 amino acids: CASSSQGQGYEQYF. CDR3 coding DNA: TGTGCCAGCAGCTCCCAAGGACAGGGTTACGAGCAGTACTTC.

The rearrangement links TRBV24-1 to TRBJ2-2, with 8 nucleotides matching TRBD1. The V gene's germline CDR1 is KGHDR and CDR2 SFDVKD. With V trimmed by 4 bases and J by 8 bases, 14 bases remained unmatched. The CDR3 runs to 17 residues. CDR3 sequence (DNA): TGTGCCACCAGTGACCGCAGGGGGCCGGTGCCGTCGGGGGAGCTGTTTTTT. The encoded protein is CATSDRRGPVPSGELFF.

The CDR3 DNA reads as TGTGCCAGCAGCCTCCCAAACACCATATATTTT. Its translation is CASSLPNTIYF. This chain links TRBV7-9 with TRBJ1-3; no clear D. V dropped 5 bases and J dropped 6 bases, with 5 bases sitting between them. The CDR3 is 11 residues long. The germline V gene has CDR1 SEHNR and CDR2 FQNEAQ (reference sequence).

The V and J genes are TRBV5-1 and TRBJ2-5; D is unclear. Germline CDR1 reads SGHRS; CDR2 reads YFSETQ. The CDR3 is made up of 14 amino acids. Trimming removed 1 base at V and 5 bases at J, with 12 bases between. Here the CDR3 reads CASSLSSTDETQYF. CDR3 nucleotides: TGCGCCAGCAGCTTGAGTAGTACAGATGAGACCCAGTACTTC.

Regarding this clone: Distinct nucleotide sequences in the sample also encode this CDR3. This chain joins TRBV2 and TRBJ2-5; 15 nucleotides agree with TRBD2. Trimming removed 3 bases from V and 4 bases from J; junction bases left unmatched: 6. Germline values: CDR1 SNHLY, CDR2 FYNNEI. The CDR3 totals 17 residues. DNA for the CDR3: TGTGCCAGCAGTGAGAGGACTAGCGGGGGGGCGCGAGAGACCCAGTACTTC. It translates to CASSERTSGGARETQYF.

The CDR3 DNA reads as TGTGCCAGCAGCGTAGTGAGCGGGGGGCTGGATACGCAGTATTTT. This encodes CASSVVSGGLDTQYF. The rearrangement joins TRBV9 to TRBJ2-3; 9 positions agree with TRBD2. Germline V gene lookup returns CDR1 SGDLS and CDR2 YYNGEE. The ends lost 0 bases at V and 6 bases at J; junction bases unmatched: 5. The CDR3 is 15 residues long.

This chain uses TRBV16 with TRBJ1-2, with D possibly matching TRBD1 (5 bases). Germline lookup yields CDR1 KGHSY and CDR2 FQNENV. The V end was cut by 0 bases, the J end by 5 bases, with 7 bases between. This CDR3 comprises 13 residues. The chain's CDR3 is CASSQSDTYGYTF. The CDR3 bases are TGTGCCAGCAGCCAATCGGACACGTATGGCTACACCTTC. The variable domain in full, completed from reference TRBV16 and TRBJ1-2, reads GEEVAQTPKHLVRGEGQKAKLYCAPIKGHSYVFWYQQVLKNEFKFLISFQNENVFDETGMPKERFSAKCLPNSPCSLEIQATKLEDSAVYFCASSQSDTYGYTFGSGTRLTVV.